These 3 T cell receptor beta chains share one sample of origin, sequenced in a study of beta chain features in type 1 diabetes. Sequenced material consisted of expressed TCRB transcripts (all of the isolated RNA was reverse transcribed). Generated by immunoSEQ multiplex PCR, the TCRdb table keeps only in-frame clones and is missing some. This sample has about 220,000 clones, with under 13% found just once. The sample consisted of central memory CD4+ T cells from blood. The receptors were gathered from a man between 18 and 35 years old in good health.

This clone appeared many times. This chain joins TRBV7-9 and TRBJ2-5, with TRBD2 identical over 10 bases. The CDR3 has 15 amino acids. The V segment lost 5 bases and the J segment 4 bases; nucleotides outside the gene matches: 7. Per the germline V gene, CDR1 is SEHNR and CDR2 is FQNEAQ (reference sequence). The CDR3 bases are TGTGCCAGCAGCCCCCTAGCGGGAGAGGGAGAGACCCAGTACTTC. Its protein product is CASSPLAGEGETQYF.

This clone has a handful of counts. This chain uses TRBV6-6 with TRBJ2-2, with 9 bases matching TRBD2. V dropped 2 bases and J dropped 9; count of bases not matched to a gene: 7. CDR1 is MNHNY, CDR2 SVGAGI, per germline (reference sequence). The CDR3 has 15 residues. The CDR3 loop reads CASSYAGGHRRELFF. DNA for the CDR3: TGTGCCAGCAGTTACGCGGGAGGGCACAGAAGGGAGCTGTTTTTT.

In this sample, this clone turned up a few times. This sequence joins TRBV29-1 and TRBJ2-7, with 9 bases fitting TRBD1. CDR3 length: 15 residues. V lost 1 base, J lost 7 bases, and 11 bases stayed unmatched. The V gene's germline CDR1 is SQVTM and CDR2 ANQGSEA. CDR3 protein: CSVEAQTGGIGEQYF. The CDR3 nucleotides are TGCAGCGTTGAAGCCCAAACAGGGGGCATCGGGGAGCAGTACTTC.